The 21 T cell receptor beta chains in this list originate from one sample, sequenced in a study of T-cell reconstitution after alpha-beta-depleted transplantation in children. The authors prepared the TCRbeta library with unique molecular identifiers. MiXCR was run by TCRdb on the PCR reads, yielding one entry per CDR3 protein. The data hold roughly 400,000 distinct CDR3 sequences, with roughly 44% observed a single time. The source was PBMCs, collected before TCRalphabeta/CD19-depleted stem cell transplant. The receptors here all came from a girl under 10 years old with aplastic anemia, due to receive a stem cell transplant.

The CDR3 is CSGDSPSTDTQYF. The CDR3, as DNA: TGCAGTGGGGACAGCCCTAGCACAGATACGCAGTATTTT. The chain is built from TRBV20-1 and TRBJ2-3; the match to TRBD1 covers 7 bases. V gave up 7 bases and J gave up 0 bases; unmatched junction bases: 4. The CDR3 is 13 amino acids. CDR1 is DFQATT, CDR2 SNEGSKA, per germline (reference sequence).

This clonotype was seen repeatedly, ten times or more. This chain uses TRBV7-3 with TRBJ1-1; D gene uncertain. The germline CDR1 and CDR2 sequences are SGHTA and FQGTGA. V was pared by 1 base and J by 1 base, with 7 bases between. The CDR3 loop spans 14 amino acids. In DNA, the CDR3 is TGTGCCAGCAGCTTAAATCATCCGAACACTGAAGCTTTCTTT. Its protein is CASSLNHPNTEAFF.

This clonotype was detected a few times. The chain combines TRBV19 with TRBJ2-3; a weak D match, TRBD2 (5 bases). The germline V gene encodes CDR1 LNHDA and CDR2 SQIVND (reference sequence). The CDR3 covers 16 residues. Trimming removed 4 bases from V and 0 bases from J, with 14 bases in between. The CDR3 DNA reads as TGTGCCAGTAGTACCGGTGGACTGTCTAGCACAGATACGCAGTATTTT. This translates into CASSTGGLSSTDTQYF.

The chain couples TRBV20-1 to TRBJ2-2, with D unresolved. Deletions cut 4 bases from V and 0 bases from J, with 6 bases between. The CDR3 is 13 amino acids. Germline CDR1 reads DFQATT; CDR2 reads SNEGSKA (reference sequence). The CDR3 nucleotides read TGCAGTGCTAACGTGGCGAACACCGGGGAGCTGTTTTTT. Translation: CSANVANTGELFF.

This sequence joins TRBV12-3 or TRBV12-4 and TRBJ2-7; D unresolved. Trimming pared 1 base from V and 5 bases from J, leaving 9 bases between. CDR3 size: 13 residues. Here the CDR3 reads CASSLGPTNEQYF. The CDR3 DNA reads TGTGCCAGCAGTTTAGGCCCCACGAACGAGCAGTACTTC.

In this sample, this clonotype turned up a few times. The chain uses TRBV10-3 and TRBJ2-7; D call uncertain. CDR1 ENHRY and CDR2 SYGVKD come from the germline V gene. The CDR3 is 12 amino acids. V was clipped by 5 bases and J by 4 bases, with 9 bases between them. This CDR3 reads CAISSVGYEQYF. In DNA, the CDR3 is TGTGCCATCAGTTCCGTAGGGTACGAGCAGTACTTC.

CDR3: CASSDSITANSNQPQHF. CDR3 nucleotide sequence: TGTGCCAGCAGTGACTCGATTACAGCTAATAGCAATCAGCCCCAGCATTTT. The chain carries TRBV6-4 and TRBJ1-5; D is unclear. This CDR3 has 17 amino acids. V was cut by 0 bases and J by 0 bases, with 12 bases left in between. Germline CDR1 is MRHNA and CDR2 is SNTAGT.

The V call is TRBV29-1, the J call TRBJ2-7; 9 bases agree with TRBD1. CDR3 size: 13 residues. The ends lost 6 bases at V and 2 bases at J; junction bases unmatched: 5. Per germline, CDR1 SQVTM and CDR2 ANQGSEA. The CDR3 nucleotides are TGCAGCGTCGTGGGACAGGGTGCCTACGAGCAGTACTTC. Protein product: CSVVGQGAYEQYF.

This clonotype was seen only a few times. The chain is built from TRBV7-9 and TRBJ2-4, with TRBD1 matching 8 bases. Per the germline V gene, CDR1 is SEHNR and CDR2 is FQNEAQ (reference sequence). The CDR3 consists of 16 residues. Unmatched junction bases numbered 11, after V lost 7 bases and J lost 3 bases. CDR3 sequence: CASTPRTGSVKNIQYF. CDR3 bases: TGTGCCAGCACCCCCCGGACAGGGAGTGTCAAAAACATTCAGTACTTC. The whole variable domain, remainder taken from reference TRBV7-9 and TRBJ2-4, is DTGVSQNPRHKITKRGQNVTFRCDPISEHNRLYWYRQTLGQGPEFLTYFQNEAQLEKSRLLSDRFSAERPKGSFSTLEIQRTEQGDSAMYLCASTPRTGSVKNIQYFGAGTRLSVL.

The chain recombines TRBV5-1 with TRBJ2-7, with D possibly TRBD1 on 6 matching bases. CDR3 length equals 16 residues. V lost 0 bases to trimming and J lost 2 bases, with 15 bases between them. CDR1 is SGHRS, CDR2 YFSETQ, per germline. The CDR3 DNA reads TGCGCCAGCAGCTTGGGGCGCAGGGGTGCCCCCTACGAGCAGTACTTC. Amino acids: CASSLGRRGAPYEQYF.

The rearrangement joins TRBV30 to TRBJ2-6; D possibly matches TRBD1 or TRBD2 (5 bases each). CDR3 length: 17 residues. The V end lost 0 bases, the J end lost 2 bases, and 14 bases lay between the germline ends. Germline V gene data show CDR1 as GTSNPN and CDR2 as SVGIG (reference sequence). The CDR3 DNA sequence: TGTGCCTGGAGTGTACGGGGACCGAGCCCTGGGGCCAACGTCCTGACTTTC. It specifies CAWSVRGPSPGANVLTF.

This clonotype was seen at least ten times. The chain has TRBV20-1 and TRBJ2-2, with D perhaps given as TRBD1 or TRBD2 (6 bases each). This CDR3 has 15 amino acids. The germline V gene encodes CDR1 DFQATT and CDR2 SNEGSKA (reference sequence). V was pared by 6 bases and J by 2 bases, with 16 bases between. DNA of the CDR3: TGCAGTGCCCGGGACGGCGGGACAAACACCGGGGAGCTGTTTTTT. Translation gives CSARDGGTNTGELFF.

J is TRBJ1-2 and V is TRBV7-9; D unresolved. Trimming took 0 bases from V and 6 from J, leaving 8 bases between them. This CDR3 has 13 amino acids. The germline gives CDR1 SEHNR, CDR2 FQNEAQ (reference sequence). CDR3 in DNA: TGTGCCAGCAGCTTAGCGACGAATAATGGCTACACCTTC. Protein sequence: CASSLATNNGYTF.

The chain links TRBV5-4 to TRBJ1-1; the D gene is possibly TRBD1 (6 bases). The ends were cut back, 4 bases at V and 5 bases at J, with 15 bases in the middle. CDR1 is SGHNT and CDR2 is YYREEE in the germline V gene (reference sequence). This CDR3 is built from 14 residues. The CDR3, as DNA: TGTGCCAGCAGCGTTCAGGGGCGAACAACTGAAGCTTTCTTT. This codes for CASSVQGRTTEAFF.

This clonotype was seen only a few times. The chain links TRBV12-3 or TRBV12-4 to TRBJ2-1, with D possibly matching TRBD1 (6 bases). The length of the CDR3 is 14 residues. V was cut by 6 bases and J by 0 bases, with 9 bases left in between. The CDR3 nucleotides read TGTGCCAGCAGACAGGGTAGCTCCTACAATGAGCAGTTCTTC. Its protein product is CASRQGSSYNEQFF.

The chain is built from TRBV11-2 and TRBJ2-1; possibly TRBD2 for D (5 bases). CDR1 SGHAT and CDR2 FQNNGV come from the germline V gene. The CDR3 has 17 amino acids. V was cut by 4 bases and J by 4 bases, with 20 bases left in between. The CDR3 region is CASSYHYGLGRYNEQFF. The CDR3 DNA sequence: TGTGCCAGCAGCTATCACTATGGGTTAGGGAGATACAATGAGCAGTTCTTC.

The V call is TRBV4-2, the J call TRBJ1-5; maybe TRBD1 (5 bases). This CDR3 region has 15 residues. The V gene lost 1 base and the J gene lost 6 bases, with 13 bases spanning the gap. Germline V gene data show CDR1 as LGHNA and CDR2 as YNFKEQ. CDR3 DNA: TGTGCCAGCAGCCAAGCCTCGCTCAGGGTTCAGCCCCAGCATTTT. Its translation: CASSQASLRVQPQHF.

This clonotype has more than one count but fewer than ten. This rearrangement joins TRBV29-1 to TRBJ1-5; TRBD1 agrees at 8 bases. V lost 5 bases to trimming and J lost 6 bases; unmatched junction nucleotides: 9. The CDR3 runs to 14 residues. The V gene's germline CDR1 is SQVTM and CDR2 ANQGSEA. CDR3 protein: CSVSPTGAGQPQHF. In DNA form, the CDR3 reads TGCAGCGTTTCACCGACAGGGGCAGGTCAGCCCCAGCATTTT. Based on the CDR3 plus reference TRBV29-1 and TRBJ1-5, the full variable domain is SAVISQKPSRDICQRGTSLTIQCQVDSQVTMMFWYRQQPGQSLTLIATANQGSEATYESGFVIDKFPISRPNLTFSTLTVSNMSPEDSSIYLCSVSPTGAGQPQHFGDGTRLSIL.

The chain combines TRBV12-3 or TRBV12-4 with TRBJ2-2; D remains unclear. This CDR3 is built from 11 residues. V lost 7 bases and J 3 bases, leaving 3 bases between the germline ends. In DNA, the CDR3 is TGTGCCAGCAAATACACCGGGGAGCTGTTTTTT. Amino acid sequence: CASKYTGELFF.

This clonotype showed up just a few times. The V call is TRBV12-3 or TRBV12-4, the J call TRBJ2-6, with D perhaps matching TRBD2 (6 bases). The germline V and J ends were trimmed by 8 bases and 1 base, with 6 bases remaining between them. The CDR3 runs to 13 residues. In nucleotides, the CDR3 is TGTGCCAGCGGGGGGTCTGGGGCCAACGTCCTGACTTTC. It encodes CASGGSGANVLTF.

Many counts were recorded for this clonotype. The chain recombines TRBV6-2 or TRBV6-3 with TRBJ2-5; D perhaps matches TRBD1 (5 bases). V was pared by 0 bases and J by 6 bases, with 8 bases between. In germline, CDR1 is MNHEY, CDR2 SVGEGT. The CDR3 length is 13 residues. CDR3 sequence: CASSYSAGKTQYF. The CDR3 DNA reads TGTGCCAGCAGTTACTCGGCAGGGAAGACCCAGTACTTC.